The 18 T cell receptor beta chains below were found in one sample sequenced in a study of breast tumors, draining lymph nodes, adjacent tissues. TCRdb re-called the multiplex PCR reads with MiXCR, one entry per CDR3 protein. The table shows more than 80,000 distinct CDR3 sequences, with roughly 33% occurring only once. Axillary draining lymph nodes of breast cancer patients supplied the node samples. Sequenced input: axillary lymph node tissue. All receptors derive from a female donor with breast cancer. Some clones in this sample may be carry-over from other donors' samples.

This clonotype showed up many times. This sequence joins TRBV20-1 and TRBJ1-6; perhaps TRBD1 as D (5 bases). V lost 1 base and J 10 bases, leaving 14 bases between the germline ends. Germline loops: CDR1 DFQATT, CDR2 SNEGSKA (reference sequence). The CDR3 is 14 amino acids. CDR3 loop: CSARGVQGGSPLHF. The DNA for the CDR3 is TGCAGTGCTAGAGGGGTGCAGGGAGGCTCACCCCTCCACTTT.

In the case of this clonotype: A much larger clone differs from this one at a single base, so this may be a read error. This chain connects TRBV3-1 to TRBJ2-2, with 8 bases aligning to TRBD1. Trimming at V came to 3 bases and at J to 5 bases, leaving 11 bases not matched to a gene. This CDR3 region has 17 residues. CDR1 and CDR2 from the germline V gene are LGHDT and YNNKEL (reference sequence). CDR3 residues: CASSQGCTGGLTGELFF. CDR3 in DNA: TGTGCCAGCAGCCAGGGATGTACAGGGGGTTTGACCGGGGAGCTGTTTTTT.

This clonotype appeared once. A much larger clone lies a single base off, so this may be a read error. The CDR3 nucleotides read TGTGCCAGCAGAGGACCTGGGAATGAGCAGTTCTTC. As protein: CASRGPGNEQFF. The chain has TRBV6-2 or TRBV6-3 and TRBJ2-1; D ambiguous. The CDR3 has 12 amino acids. The germline CDR1 and CDR2 sequences are MNHEY and SVGEGT. Trimming removed 6 bases from V and 7 bases from J, with 10 bases in between.

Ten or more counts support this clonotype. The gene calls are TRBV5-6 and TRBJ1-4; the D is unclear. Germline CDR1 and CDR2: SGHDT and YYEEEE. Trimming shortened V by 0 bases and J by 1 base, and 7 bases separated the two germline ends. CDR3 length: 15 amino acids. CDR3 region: CASSLGWETNEKLFF. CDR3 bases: TGTGCCAGCAGCTTGGGGTGGGAAACTAATGAAAAACTGTTTTTT.

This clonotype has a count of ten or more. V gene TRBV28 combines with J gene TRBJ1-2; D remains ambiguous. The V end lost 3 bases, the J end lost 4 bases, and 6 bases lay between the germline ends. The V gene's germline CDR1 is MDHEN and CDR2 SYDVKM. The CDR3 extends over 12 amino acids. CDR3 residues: CASSLAFYGYTF. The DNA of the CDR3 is TGTGCCAGCAGTTTGGCCTTCTATGGCTACACCTTC.

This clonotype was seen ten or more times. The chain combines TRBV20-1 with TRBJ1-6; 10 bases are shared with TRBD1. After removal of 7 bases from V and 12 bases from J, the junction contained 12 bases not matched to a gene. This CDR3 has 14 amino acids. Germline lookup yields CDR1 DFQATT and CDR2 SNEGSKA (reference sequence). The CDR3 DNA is TGCAGTGGAAGGGCGACAGGGGGCCGGGAACCCCTCCACTTT. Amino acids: CSGRATGGREPLHF.

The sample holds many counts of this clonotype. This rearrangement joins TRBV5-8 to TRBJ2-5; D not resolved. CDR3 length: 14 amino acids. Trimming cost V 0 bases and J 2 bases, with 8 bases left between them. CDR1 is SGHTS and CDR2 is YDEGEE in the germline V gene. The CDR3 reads CASSLDGQQETQYF. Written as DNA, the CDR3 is TGTGCCAGCAGCTTGGATGGCCAGCAAGAGACCCAGTACTTC.

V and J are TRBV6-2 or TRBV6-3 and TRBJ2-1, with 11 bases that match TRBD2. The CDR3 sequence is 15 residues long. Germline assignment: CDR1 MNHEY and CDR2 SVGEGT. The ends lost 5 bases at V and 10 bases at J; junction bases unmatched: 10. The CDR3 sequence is CASSPLAGGLLEQFF. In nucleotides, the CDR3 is TGTGCCAGCAGTCCTCTAGCGGGGGGCCTCTTGGAGCAGTTCTTC.

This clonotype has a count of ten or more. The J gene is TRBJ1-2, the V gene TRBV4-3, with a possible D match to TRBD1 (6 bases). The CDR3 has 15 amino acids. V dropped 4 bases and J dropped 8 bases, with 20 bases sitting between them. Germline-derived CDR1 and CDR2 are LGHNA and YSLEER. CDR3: CASSPSKGGAYGYTF. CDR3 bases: TGCGCCAGCAGCCCATCCAAGGGGGGGGCGTACGGCTACACCTTC.

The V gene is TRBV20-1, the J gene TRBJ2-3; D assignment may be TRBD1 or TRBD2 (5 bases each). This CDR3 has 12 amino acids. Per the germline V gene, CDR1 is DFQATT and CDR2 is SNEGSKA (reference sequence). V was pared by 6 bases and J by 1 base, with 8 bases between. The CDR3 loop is CSALGGTDTQYF. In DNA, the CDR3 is TGCAGTGCACTAGGGGGCACAGATACGCAGTATTTT.

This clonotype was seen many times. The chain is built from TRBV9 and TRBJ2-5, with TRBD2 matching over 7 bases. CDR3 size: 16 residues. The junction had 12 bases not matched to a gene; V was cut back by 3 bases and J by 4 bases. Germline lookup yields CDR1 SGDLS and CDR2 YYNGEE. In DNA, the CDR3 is TGTGCCAGCAGCGCCCCAATGTTAGCGGGTAGAGAGACCCAGTACTTC. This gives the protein CASSAPMLAGRETQYF.

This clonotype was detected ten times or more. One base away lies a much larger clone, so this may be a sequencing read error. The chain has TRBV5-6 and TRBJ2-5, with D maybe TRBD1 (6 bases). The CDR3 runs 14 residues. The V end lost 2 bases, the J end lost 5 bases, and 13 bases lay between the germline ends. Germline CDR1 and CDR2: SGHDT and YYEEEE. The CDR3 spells CASSLQGSSETQYF. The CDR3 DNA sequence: TGTGCCAGCAGCTTACAGGGTTCTTCGGAGACCCAGTACTTC.

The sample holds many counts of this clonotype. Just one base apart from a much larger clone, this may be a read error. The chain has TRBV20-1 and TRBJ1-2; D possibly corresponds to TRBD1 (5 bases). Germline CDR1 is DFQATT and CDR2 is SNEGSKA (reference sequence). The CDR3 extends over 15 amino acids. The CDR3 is CGARDQGGTNYGYTF. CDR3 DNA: TGCGGTGCTAGAGATCAGGGTGGAACTAACTATGGCTACACCTTC.

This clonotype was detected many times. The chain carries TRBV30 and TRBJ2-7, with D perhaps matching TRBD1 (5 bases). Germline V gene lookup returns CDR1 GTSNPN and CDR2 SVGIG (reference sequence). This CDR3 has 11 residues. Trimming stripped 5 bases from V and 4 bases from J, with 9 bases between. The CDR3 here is CAWGRGYEQYF. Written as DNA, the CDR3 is TGTGCCTGGGGAAGGGGTTACGAGCAGTACTTC.

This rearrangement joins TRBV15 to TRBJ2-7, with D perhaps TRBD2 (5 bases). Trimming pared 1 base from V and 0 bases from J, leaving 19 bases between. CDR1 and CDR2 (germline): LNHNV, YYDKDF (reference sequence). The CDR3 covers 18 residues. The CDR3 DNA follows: TGTGCCACCAGCAGAGTACCTAGCCACTCTCAGAGCTCCTACGAGCAGTACTTC. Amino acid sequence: CATSRVPSHSQSSYEQYF.

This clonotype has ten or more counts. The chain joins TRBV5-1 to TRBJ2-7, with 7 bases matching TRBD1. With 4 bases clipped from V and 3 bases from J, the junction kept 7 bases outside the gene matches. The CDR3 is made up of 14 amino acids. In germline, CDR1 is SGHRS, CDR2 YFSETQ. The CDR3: CASSLDRAGYEQYF. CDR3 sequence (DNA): TGCGCCAGCAGCCTCGACAGGGCGGGCTACGAGCAGTACTTC. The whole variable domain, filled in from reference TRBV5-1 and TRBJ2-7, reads KAGVTQTPRYLIKTRGQQVTLSCSPISGHRSVSWYQQTPGQGLQFLFEYFSETQRNKGNFPGRFSGRQFSNSRSEMNVSTLELGDSALYLCASSLDRAGYEQYFGPGTRLTVT.

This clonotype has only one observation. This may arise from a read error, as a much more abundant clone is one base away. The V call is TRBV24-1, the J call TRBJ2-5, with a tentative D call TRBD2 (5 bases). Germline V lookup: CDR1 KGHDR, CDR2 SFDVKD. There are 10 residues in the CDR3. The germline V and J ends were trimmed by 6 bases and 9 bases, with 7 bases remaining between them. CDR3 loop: CATSLEAQYF. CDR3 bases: TGTGCCACCAGTTTGGAGGCCCAGTACTTC.

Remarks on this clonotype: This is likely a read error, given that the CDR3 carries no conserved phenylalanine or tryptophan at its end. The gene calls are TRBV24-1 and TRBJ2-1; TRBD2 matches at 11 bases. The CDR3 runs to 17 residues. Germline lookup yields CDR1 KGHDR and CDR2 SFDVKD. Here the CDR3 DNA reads TGTGCCACCCGTGATTGGAATAGCGGGGGGGCCTACAATGAGCAGTTCCTC. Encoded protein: CATRDWNSGGAYNEQFL.